This is a list of T cell receptor beta chains from one sample in a study of cytomegalovirus exposure and HLA in healthy donors. Measured with immunoSEQ multiplex PCR; TCRdb has only the in-frame clones, and not every one. The repertoire consists of about 140,000 clones, with under 75% occurring once and the leading ten covering roughly 2.5%. What was sequenced was PBMCs. These TCRs come from a middle-aged woman in good health and CMV-seronegative. Both conserved end residues are trimmed from each CDR3.

V: TRBV4-3; CDR3: ASSQETVNSPLH
V: TRBV7-2; CDR3: ASSAGGGAGETQY
V: TRBV4-1; CDR3: ASSREEGSLRYGYT
V: TRBV28; CDR3: ASSSLPREQY
V: TRBV7-6; CDR3: ASSMTGSEQF
V: TRBV27; CDR3: ASSFRTGTFYGYT
V: TRBV29-1; CDR3: SAPKGPSGTEAF
V: TRBV2; CDR3: ASSDLMDRGHGYT
V: TRBV28; CDR3: ASSLIRVGEKLF
V: TRBV4-3; CDR3: ASSQDRSLGGTIY
V: TRBV6-1; CDR3: ASSPGQPYNEQF
V: TRBV7-6; CDR3: ASSRTPGANVLT
V: TRBV6-5; CDR3: ASSPTLTGGKGYT
V: TRBV6-5; CDR3: ASSWTGDSYEQY
V: TRBV28; CDR3: ASSLRDRGPQH
V: TRBV10-3; CDR3: AIRDGLAPTGELF
V: TRBV19; CDR3: ASSIDLAGLYNEQF